Shown below are 5 T cell receptor beta chains from a single sample sequenced in a study of blood T cell repertoires in COVID-19. Data came from immunoSEQ multiplex PCR; TCRdb stores just in-frame clones and leaves some out. The sample has over 20,000 clones; around 90% are singletons. What was sequenced was peripheral blood. The receptor source for this set is a man in his sixties or seventies with active COVID-19.

This chain joins TRBV20-1 and TRBJ2-3; a weak D match, TRBD2 (5 bases). Germline CDR1 DFQATT, CDR2 SNEGSKA (reference sequence). The CDR3 is 13 residues long. Trimming removed 4 bases from V and 5 bases from J, with 13 bases in between. The CDR3 loop is CSANDYAGDTQYF. CDR3 coding DNA: TGCAGTGCTAATGACTATGCGGGAGATACGCAGTATTTT.

The genes are TRBV5-1 and TRBJ1-1; 12 bases are a match to TRBD1. The CDR3 sequence is 15 residues long. Germline lookup yields CDR1 SGHRS and CDR2 YFSETQ. V dropped 4 bases and J dropped 1; count of bases not matched to a gene: 2. The CDR3: CASSGTGGGNTEAFF. DNA for the CDR3: TGCGCCAGCAGCGGGACAGGGGGCGGGAACACTGAAGCTTTCTTT.

This chain uses TRBV6-2 or TRBV6-3 with TRBJ2-5; a possible D gene is TRBD2 (5 bases). Trimming cost V 2 bases and J 3 bases, with 13 bases left between them. The CDR3 runs 15 residues. Germline assignment: CDR1 MNHEY and CDR2 SVGEGT. CDR3 DNA sequence: TGTGCCAGCAGTTACCCCGGGGTAGCAGAAGAGACCCAGTACTTC. It specifies CASSYPGVAEETQYF.

This sequence joins TRBV27 and TRBJ2-2; TRBD2 might be the D (6 bases). The CDR3 loop spans 19 amino acids. Trimming stripped 1 base from V and 5 bases from J, with 23 bases between. CDR1 is MNHEY, CDR2 SMNVEV, per germline (reference sequence). The CDR3 DNA reads TGTGCCAGCAGTTTATTCCCCCCGACTCCCCGGGGGTATACCGGGGAGCTGTTTTTT. This sequence encodes CASSLFPPTPRGYTGELFF.

The chain recombines TRBV5-1 with TRBJ2-3; TRBD2 aligns across 8 bases. V dropped 4 bases and J dropped 4; count of bases not matched to a gene: 8. The CDR3 runs to 15 residues. CDR1 and CDR2 from the germline V gene are SGHRS and YFSETQ. CDR3 sequence: CASSPRPGGPDTQYF. The DNA of the CDR3 is TGCGCCAGCAGCCCTCGACCGGGAGGGCCAGATACGCAGTATTTT.